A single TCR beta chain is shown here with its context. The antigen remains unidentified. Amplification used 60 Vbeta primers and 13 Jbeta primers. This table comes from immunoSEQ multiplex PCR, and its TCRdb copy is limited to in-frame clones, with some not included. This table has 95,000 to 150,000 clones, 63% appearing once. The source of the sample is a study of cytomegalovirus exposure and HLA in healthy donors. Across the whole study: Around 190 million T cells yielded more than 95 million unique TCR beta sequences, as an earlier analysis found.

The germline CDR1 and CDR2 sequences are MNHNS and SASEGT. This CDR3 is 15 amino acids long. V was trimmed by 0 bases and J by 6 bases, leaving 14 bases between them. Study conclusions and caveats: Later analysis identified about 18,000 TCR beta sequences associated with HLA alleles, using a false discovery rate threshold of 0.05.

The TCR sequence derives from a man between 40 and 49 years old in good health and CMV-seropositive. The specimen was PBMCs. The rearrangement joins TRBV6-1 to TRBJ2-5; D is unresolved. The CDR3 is CASSEARLIEQTQYF. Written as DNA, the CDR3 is TGTGCCAGCAGTGAAGCGAGGCTGATTGAGCAGACCCAGTACTTC.